This is a list of T cell receptor beta chains from one sample in a study of blood T cell repertoires in COVID-19. Some clones are missing from TCRdb's copy, which holds only in-frame ones; the method was immunoSEQ multiplex PCR. Found here are over 45,000 clones, about 84% of them singletons; the top ten hold 7.2%. Material for sequencing was peripheral blood. These receptors were collected from a man aged 60 to 69 with acute or convalescent COVID-19. Each CDR3 is given with its conserved first and last residue.

V	CDR3
TRBV13	CASSSGLAGVLETQYF
TRBV19	CASSIDRDRGSGGAFF
TRBV5-6	CASSFQGQGSNEQFF
TRBV6-5	CASFRPGGSTEAFF
TRBV19	CASSRNRDSAGNEQFF
TRBV5-1	CASNRGTGAKGYGYTF
TRBV7-8	CASSYLAGSTDTQYF
TRBV7-9	CASSFQRGFNTEAFF
TRBV6-2/TRBV6-3	CASSKGQGRNTEAFF
TRBV4-1	CASSQERRQGRNGYTF
TRBV7-8	CASSLAPGVPHATNEKLFF
TRBV4-1	CASRLNEVLAASEQYF
TRBV28	CASSSGGVETQYF
TRBV5-4	CASSPYRGLSYGYTF
TRBV28	CASSRDRGSLGAGYTF
TRBV11-3	CASSLEPGSEAFF
TRBV7-8	CASSLVGTVAGNTIYF
TRBV6-6	CASSPGQGARGNTIYF
TRBV6-5	CASSYRDREGYTEAFF
TRBV6-5	CASSPGTGWSSEAFF
TRBV19	CASSISRGSNQPQHF
TRBV3-1/TRBV3-2	CASRDRQGNEQFF
TRBV4-2	CAPSQGGAGGPDTGELFF
TRBV5-1	CASRGQSSSYEQYF
TRBV2	CASRRGQGGKAGGYTF
TRBV23-1	CASSPNETESNEKLFF
TRBV10-1	CASSLWFRGLSNQPQHF
TRBV15	CATSKRQTNTEAFF
TRBV4-1	CASSQMGQQSNEQFF
TRBV11-2	CASRPRWESAGNTIYF
TRBV6-1	CASSEQSPSGVYEQYF
TRBV9	CASSTGFMETQYF
TRBV5-6	CASSLPGQQISGQYF
TRBV9	CASSVVSGQAFF
TRBV27	CASSSGWGGGYTF
TRBV2	CASSPGREGEQYF
TRBV18	CASSPGLAGGNNEQFF
TRBV9	CASSSDRGRNEKLFF
TRBV29-1	CSAYRGGGETQYF
TRBV12-3/TRBV12-4	CASSLTDTQYF
TRBV5-1	CASRLGGSGGNTEAFF
TRBV24-1	CATSGSGGSNEQFF
TRBV7-9	CASSATGYEQYF
TRBV11-2	CASSSRLAGGYNEQFF
TRBV4-1	CASSRQVSGNTIYF